This T cell receptor (beta chain) emerged from a study of T cell responses to AZD1222 COVID-19 vaccine. Recipients boosted at about 4 weeks or about 12 weeks are pooled. Study conclusions and caveats: Spike-specific TCR breadth and depth both grew after two AZD1222 doses.

Trimming took 3 bases from V and 7 from J, leaving 20 bases between them. Looked up from germline, CDR1 is KGHDR and CDR2 is SFDVKD. The CDR3 is made up of 16 amino acids. Regarding this clone: The antigen remains unidentified.

Assay: immunoSEQ multiplex PCR; the TCRdb copy retains only in-frame clones and omits some. The sample comprises 110,000 to 150,000 clones, 92% of which are singletons, and 2.5% to 4% rests with the top ten. The V gene is TRBV24-1, the J gene TRBJ1-1, with D possibly being TRBD1 (5 bases). The source material was peripheral blood, sampled 28 days after the second AZD1222 dose. The clonotype comes from an adult who received the AZD1222 COVID-19 vaccine. CDR3 in amino acids: CATSDAARERGGEAFF. The CDR3 bases are TGTGCCACCAGTGATGCAGCCCGGGAAAGGGGAGGTGAAGCTTTCTTT.